This T cell receptor (beta chain) was sequenced during a study of T cells in Graves' hyperthyroidism and ophthalmopathy (dated by TCRdb to the late 2010s). For the study in its entirety: Peripheral blood samples were taken at the time of initial diagnosis, prior to any treatment. A discovery cohort of about 100 patients, roughly 40 with Graves' ophthalmopathy and under 60 with stable Graves' hyperthyroidism, was used to find distinguishing TCR V-J signatures. Whether ophthalmopathy could be predicted prospectively was tested in an independent validation cohort made up of about 20 hyperthyroidism patients plus 17 patients who later progressed to ophthalmopathy. The approximately 100 discovery patients were divided at random into training and test sets in a 7:3 ratio. In several Graves' hyperthyroidism patients, the study also compared T-cell repertoires from thyroid tissue with T-cell repertoires from blood. After blood sampling, hyperthyroidism patients were treated with methimazole at a starting dose of 30 mg daily, and ophthalmopathy patients were treated with high-dose intravenous methylprednisolone. According to the paper, TCR Vbeta CDR3 sequencing was carried out on about 140 peripheral blood samples, which came from fewer than 50 ophthalmopathy, 80 or so hyperthyroidism and approximately 17 progressor patients.

Hyperthyroidism patients were aged 18 to 65 years and newly diagnosed, with disease duration of less than 2 months. Patients with uncontrolled infections, other autoimmune diseases, pregnancy or lactation were excluded. Clinical symptoms, serum thyroxine and TRAb, thyroid ultrasound, and orbital computed tomography formed the basis for the diagnoses. Blood from progressor patients was collected at the time of first diagnosis with hyperthyroidism, before any ophthalmopathy symptoms had appeared. PBMCs were separated from 10 ml of fresh peripheral blood using Ficoll-Paque density gradient centrifugation. Progressor patients were initially diagnosed with Graves' hyperthyroidism and developed ophthalmopathy during follow-up. Trizol reagent was used to extract total RNA, and RNA quality was then checked on an Agilent 2100 Bioanalyzer. This clonotype was seen a few times. Its antigen is still unknown. No base-level quality is on record; no much larger clone is a single base apart.

Looking up the germline V gene yields CDR1 MDHEN and CDR2 SYDVKM. From the cysteine up to the phenylalanine, the CDR3 has a length of 14 residues. Only the CDR3 region is kept as DNA, spanning 42 bases read in frame from base 1. Trimming takes 8 bases from V and 5 bases from J, and the germline ends sit 16 bases apart. TCR beta CDR3 regions were amplified from RNA transcripts. For the first round of RT-PCR on the TCR CDR3, the HTBI primer set was used together with the Qiagen OneStep RT-PCR kit. The libraries were constructed in a second round of multiplex PCR and then size-selected and purified. The libraries were sequenced on an Illumina HiSeq2000 using paired-end 100 bp reads. The paper's data handling went like this. SOAPnuke was used to process the raw data, removing reads that contained adapters or uncalled bases, had a mean Phred below 15, or lacked an exact match to the constant primer or identifier. High-quality paired reads were merged using COPE v1.2.5, and each unique nucleotide sequence was defined as a clonotype. Clonotypes were aligned to IMGT TRBV, TRBD and TRBJ reference segments using MiTCR v1.1. The analysis included only V-J combinations with a frequency above 0.0001, which together covered approximately 99% of the repertoires. A TCS score was defined as the ratio of F50 (clonal expansion) to E x V (chaos), with BLOSUM62-based TCRdist applied between CDR3 peptides within each V-J. Welch's t-statistics and random forest reduced several hundred V-J features to 13, which were used in a naive Bayes classifier (R e1071). TCRdb reprocessed the public reads (quality trimming at Q25 with fastp, clone calling with MiXCR) and kept in-frame beta chains. All rows with the same CDR3 protein become a single entry with the most common DNA and genes. TCRdb, rather than the study authors, made the V and J calls. The sample profile shows fewer than 500,000 distinct CDR3 sequences; roughly 14% of them were found once. The ten largest account for under 25% of the sample.

The research as a whole found: Most expanded thyroid clonotypes (frequency above 0.001) were also detected in blood, suggesting blood repertoires may reflect thyroid immune responses. Sample size was not statistically predetermined, and blinding of investigators to group allocation was not performed. A model built on a 13 V-J signature distinguished ophthalmopathy from stable hyperthyroidism, reaching 85% to 90% sensitivity and approximately 83% specificity in cross-validation and 80%/75% in testing. During validation, the model predicted progression to ophthalmopathy a median of approximately 6.5 months ahead of onset, with 70.59% sensitivity and about 72% specificity.

Recombination connected TRBV28 to TRBJ2-1, and the D gene may be TRBD1, 7 bases matching. The specimen was blood. The clonotype comes from a man in his thirties or forties with Graves' hyperthyroidism that later progressed to Graves' ophthalmopathy. The CDR3 protein: CASLARGENNEQFF. The DNA sequence is TGTGCCAGCCTAGCCAGGGGGGAAAACAATGAGCAGTTCTTC.